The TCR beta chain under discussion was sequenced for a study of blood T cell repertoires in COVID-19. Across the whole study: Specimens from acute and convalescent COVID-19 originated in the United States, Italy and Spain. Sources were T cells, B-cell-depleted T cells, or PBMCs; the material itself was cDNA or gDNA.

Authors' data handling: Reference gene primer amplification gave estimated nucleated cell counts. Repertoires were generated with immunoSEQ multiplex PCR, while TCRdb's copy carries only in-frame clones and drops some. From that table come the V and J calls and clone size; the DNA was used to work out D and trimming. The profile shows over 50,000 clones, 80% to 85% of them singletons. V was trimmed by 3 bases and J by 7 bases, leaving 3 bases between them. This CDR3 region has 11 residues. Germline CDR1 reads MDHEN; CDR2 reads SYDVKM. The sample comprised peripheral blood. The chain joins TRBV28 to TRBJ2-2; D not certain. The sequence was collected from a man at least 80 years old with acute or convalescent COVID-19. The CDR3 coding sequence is TGTGCCAGCAGTTTTCGCGGGGAGCTGTTTTTT. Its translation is CASSFRGELFF. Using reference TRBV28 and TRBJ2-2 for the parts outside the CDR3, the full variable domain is DVKVTQSSRYLVKRTGEKVFLECVQDMDHENMFWYRQDPGLGLRLIYFSYDVKMKEKGDIPEGYSVSREKKERFSLILESASTNQTSMYLCASSFRGELFFGEGSRLTVL.